Following are 17 T cell receptor beta chains from one sample sequenced in a study of early T cells in non-severe SARS-CoV-2 infection. TCRdb redid the calling of the 5' RACE reads with MiXCR, one entry per CDR3 protein. The table has tens of thousands of distinct CDR3 sequences, 8.5% to 10% seen once. The material sequenced was whole blood. The source of these receptors is an adult who was a healthcare worker with PCR-confirmed SARS-CoV-2 infection or an uninfected control (not recorded which).

This clonotype was seen a few times. The chain carries TRBV10-3 and TRBJ2-1, with 16 bases matching TRBD2. J was trimmed by 7 bases and V by 10 bases; bases with no gene match: 7. The CDR3 is 15 residues long. CDR1 ENHRY and CDR2 SYGVKD come from the germline V gene. The CDR3 DNA reads as TGTGCCACCGGGACTAGCGGGAGGGCCTGGAATGAGCAGTTCTTC. Translation: CATGTSGRAWNEQFF.

This clonotype turned up a few times. J is TRBJ2-3 and V is TRBV19; the D gene is possibly TRBD2 (6 bases). Germline CDR1 reads LNHDA; CDR2 reads SQIVND (reference sequence). Trimming took off 4 bases at V and 2 bases at J, with 7 bases between the two ends. CDR3 length: 13 residues. CDR3 in DNA: TGTGCCAGTAGTAGCGGGGTCACAGATACGCAGTATTTT. Residues: CASSSGVTDTQYF.

Only a few counts were recorded for this clonotype. The chain joins TRBV6-1 to TRBJ1-2; D might be TRBD1 (5 bases). This CDR3 region has 14 residues. CDR1 MNHNS and CDR2 SASEGT come from the germline V gene. The V and J ends lost 1 base and 4 bases respectively, with 10 bases between them. The CDR3 DNA is TGTGCCAGCAGTGAAGTGGAGGGGACCTATGGCTACACCTTC. Amino acid sequence: CASSEVEGTYGYTF.

This clonotype was found many times. The chain couples TRBV10-3 to TRBJ2-5, with TRBD2 as a possible D gene (5 bases). The CDR3 extends over 17 amino acids. The ends were cut back, 2 bases at V and 2 bases at J, with 18 bases in the middle. Germline CDR1 reads ENHRY; CDR2 reads SYGVKD. For the CDR3, the DNA is TGTGCCATCAGTGAGGAGCGGACCCGACCGACACAAGAGACCCAGTACTTC. Its translation: CAISEERTRPTQETQYF.

This clonotype was observed many times. The V gene is TRBV10-2, the J gene TRBJ2-7; 7 nucleotides agree with TRBD1. Germline V CDR1 and CDR2: WSHSY, SAAADI. The V segment lost 9 bases and the J segment 5 bases; nucleotides outside the gene matches: 7. This CDR3 contains 12 residues. CDR3 DNA sequence: TGCGCCAGTTCGACAGGGCCGCACGAGCAGTACTTC. It encodes CASSTGPHEQYF.

The chain has TRBV20-1 and TRBJ1-2, with D tentatively TRBD1 (5 bases). V lost 3 bases and J 4 bases, leaving 12 bases between the germline ends. CDR1 and CDR2 from the germline V gene are DFQATT and SNEGSKA (reference sequence). This CDR3 spans 13 amino acids. CDR3 sequence reads: CSASMPGIYGYTF. CDR3 DNA: TGCAGTGCTAGTATGCCAGGGATCTATGGCTACACCTTC.

There are many counts of this clonotype. CDR3 in DNA: TGTGCCAGCAGCACATACACCGGGGAGCTGTTTTTT. This codes for CASSTYTGELFF. The chain combines TRBV7-3 with TRBJ2-2; no firm D call. Germline CDR1 is SGHTA and CDR2 is FQGTGA. Trimming shortened V by 5 bases and J by 3 bases, and 4 bases separated the two germline ends. CDR3 length equals 12 residues.

This clonotype has ten or more counts. This chain joins TRBV29-1 and TRBJ2-1; D may be TRBD2 (5 bases). The CDR3 extends over 15 amino acids. Germline V gene data show CDR1 as SQVTM and CDR2 as ANQGSEA. V was cut by 8 bases and J by 4 bases, with 21 bases left in between. The chain's CDR3 is CSLRGPETVYNEQFF. The DNA of the CDR3 is TGCAGCTTGCGAGGGCCGGAGACCGTTTACAATGAGCAGTTCTTC.

At least ten counts were recorded for this clonotype. The chain has TRBV20-1 and TRBJ2-3; 7 positions match TRBD2. This CDR3 region has 14 residues. Germline V gene lookup returns CDR1 DFQATT and CDR2 SNEGSKA (reference sequence). Unmatched junction bases numbered 6, after V lost 1 base and J lost 5 bases. The CDR3 loop is CSARVATSLDTQYF. For the CDR3, the DNA is TGCAGTGCTAGAGTAGCGACTAGCCTAGATACGCAGTATTTT.

This clonotype is a singleton in its sample. As DNA, the CDR3 is TGTGCCAGCAGCTCCCTACAGGCCTACACCTTC. Its translation is CASSSLQAYTF. This rearrangement joins TRBV7-3 to TRBJ1-2; TRBD1 might be the D (5 bases). The V gene lost 4 bases and the J gene lost 10 bases, with 10 bases spanning the gap. The CDR3 is 11 residues long. Germline V gene data show CDR1 as SGHTA and CDR2 as FQGTGA.

This chain connects TRBV29-1 to TRBJ1-1, with TRBD1 matching over 7 bases. This CDR3 has 13 amino acids. V lost 5 bases and J lost 1; bases outside the gene matches: 4. Looked up from germline, CDR1 is SQVTM and CDR2 is ANQGSEA. The CDR3 nucleotides are TGCAGCGTTAGACAGGGAGGGAACACTGAAGCTTTCTTT. This codes for CSVRQGGNTEAFF.

This clonotype occurred a few times. The CDR3 loop is CASTLLSSDYNEQFF. CDR3 DNA sequence: TGTGCCAGCACCCTTCTCTCTAGCGACTACAATGAGCAGTTCTTC. This sequence joins TRBV5-8 and TRBJ2-1; perhaps TRBD2 as D (6 bases). With 6 bases removed from V and 3 bases from J, the gap between germline ends came to 16 bases. The CDR3 is 15 residues long. Germline CDR1 is SGHTS and CDR2 is YDEGEE.

Here the CDR3 DNA reads TGTGCCAGCAGCCCCGCCGGACAGATTGCCTACGAGCAGTACTTC. Its protein is CASSPAGQIAYEQYF. This chain connects TRBV9 to TRBJ2-7; maybe TRBD1 (6 bases). The CDR3 covers 15 residues. Germline values: CDR1 SGDLS, CDR2 YYNGEE. The V end was cut by 4 bases, the J end by 2 bases, with 16 bases between. Complete variable domain (other parts from reference TRBV9 and TRBJ2-7): DSGVTQTPKHLITATGQRVTLRCSPRSGDLSVYWYQQSLDQGLQFLIQYYNGEERAKGNILERFSAQQFPDLHSELNLSSLELGDSALYFCASSPAGQIAYEQYFGPGTRLTVT.

This clonotype was picked up many times. This chain joins TRBV9 and TRBJ1-4, with D tentatively TRBD1 (5 bases). V was shortened by 0 bases and J by 6 bases, with 12 bases between the two germline ends. The CDR3 is made up of 15 amino acids. Germline V gene lookup returns CDR1 SGDLS and CDR2 YYNGEE. CDR3 coding DNA: TGTGCCAGCAGCGTAGGGGGCACGCTGTATGAAAAACTGTTTTTT. Translation gives CASSVGGTLYEKLFF.

This clonotype has ten or more counts. The rearrangement joins TRBV29-1 to TRBJ1-1; maybe TRBD1 (5 bases). V was cut by 7 bases and J by 10 bases, with 16 bases left in between. The germline CDR1 and CDR2 sequences are SQVTM and ANQGSEA. The CDR3 has 11 residues. CDR3 DNA: TGCAGCGAGACTCAGGGATGGTCAGCTTTCTTT. Translated: CSETQGWSAFF.

This clonotype was recorded at least ten times. The chain couples TRBV2 to TRBJ1-5, with D possibly TRBD1 on 5 matching bases. The V gene's germline CDR1 is SNHLY and CDR2 FYNNEI. The CDR3 is 16 amino acids. With 6 bases removed from V and 0 bases from J, the gap between germline ends came to 15 bases. The CDR3 reads CASRASRQSSNQPQHF. The CDR3 DNA reads TGTGCCAGCAGGGCCAGCCGACAGTCTAGCAATCAGCCCCAGCATTTT.

The chain combines TRBV12-3 or TRBV12-4 with TRBJ2-3; TRBD1 agrees at 7 bases. This CDR3 contains 14 residues. J was trimmed by 2 bases and V by 6 bases; bases with no gene match: 5. The CDR3 DNA reads as TGTGCCAGCAGGTTGGGACAGACCACAGATACGCAGTATTTT. Its translation is CASRLGQTTDTQYF.